The text below deals with one T cell receptor beta chain. Antigen unknown. The PCR used 60 Vbeta and 13 Jbeta primers. The protocol was immunoSEQ multiplex PCR, while the TCRdb copy is restricted to in-frame clones and leaves out a portion. The sample includes approximately 130,000 clones, more than 80% of them seen just once. This record comes from a study of cytomegalovirus exposure and HLA in healthy donors. Study observations and caveats: The classifier, whose performance was assessed in both the original and validation cohorts, reportedly diagnosed cytomegalovirus status with high specificity and sensitivity. Further analysis, carried out later, found HLA-associated TCR beta chains more clonally expanded than equally common other chains. A previous analysis found most TCR beta V segments productive roughly 87% or roughly 30% of the time. Apart from CMV serostatus, no immune exposure information was available.

Looked up from germline, CDR1 is SGHAT and CDR2 is FQDESV (reference sequence). V shed 6 bases and J 4 bases; nucleotides not matched to a gene: 8. The CDR3 covers 14 residues. The sample was PBMCs. The rearrangement uses TRBV11-1 and TRBJ1-1, with 7 nucleotides matching TRBD1. This TCR derives from a woman between 40 and 50 years old in good health and CMV-seropositive. DNA for the CDR3: TGTGCCAGCAGTTACCCGACAGGGAGCACTGAAGCTTTCTTT. Translated, it gives CASSYPTGSTEAFF.